This T cell receptor beta chain was sequenced for a study of OX40 agonist ivuxolimab in advanced cancers. Across the study: Partial responses were achieved by three patients: one hepatocellular carcinoma, two cutaneous melanoma.

Exclusion applied to patients with autoimmune disease history or systemic immunosuppression. This CDR3 region has 15 residues. Germline lookup yields CDR1 LGHNA and CDR2 YSLEER. V shed 4 bases, J shed 0 bases, and the junction held 5 bases outside the gene matches. Only in-frame clones appear in the TCRdb table, and some are missing; sequencing was by immunoSEQ multiplex PCR. The sample includes about 73,000 clones, about 89% of them seen just once. The specimen was CD4+ or CD8+ T cells sorted from blood, collected in a trial of the OX40 agonist ivuxolimab. The rearrangement links TRBV4-3 to TRBJ2-7, with 8 bases fitting TRBD2. This receptor was obtained from an adult with an advanced solid tumor such as melanoma, head and neck, liver or kidney cancer. CDR3 nucleotides: TGCGCCAGCAGCCCGGGGGGGCGGAGCTCCTACGAGCAGTACTTC. It encodes CASSPGGRSSYEQYF.